The T cell receptor (beta chain) described here comes from a study of beta chain features in type 1 diabetes. Sequenced material consisted of expressed TCRB transcripts (all of the isolated RNA was reverse transcribed). Sequenced by immunoSEQ multiplex PCR; TCRdb stores in-frame clones only, minus some. The sample holds hundreds of thousands of clones, approximately 31% seen once. This clone has a handful of counts. In germline, CDR1 is SGDLS, CDR2 YYNGEE. After removal of 0 bases from V and 9 bases from J, the junction contained 5 bases not matched to a gene. The CDR3 is 15 residues long. The chain has TRBV9 and TRBJ2-1, with TRBD2 identical over 11 bases. What was sequenced was naive CD4+ T cells from blood. The receptor was derived from a young man in good health. The CDR3: CASSVVAGGVIEQFF. As DNA, the CDR3 is TGTGCCAGCAGCGTAGTAGCGGGAGGGGTCATTGAGCAGTTCTTC.